What follows describes a single T cell receptor (beta chain). In the original analysis: Amplified reference gene primers provided the basis for estimating nucleated cell counts. Generated by immunoSEQ multiplex PCR, the TCRdb table keeps only in-frame clones and is missing some. Clone size and the V and J calls come from that table; the DNA yielded D and trimming. The profile shows under 55,000 clones, about 88% of them singletons. This entry comes from a study of blood T cell repertoires in COVID-19. About the research overall: The origin of the acute and convalescent COVID-19 samples was the United States, Italy and Spain. T cells, B-cell-depleted T cells, or PBMCs provided the cDNA or gDNA that served as material.

Germline CDR1 is ENHRY and CDR2 is SYGVKD. The V end lost 1 base, the J end lost 6 bases, and 9 bases lay between the germline ends. The CDR3 extends over 13 amino acids. This chain joins TRBV10-3 and TRBJ1-2; weak D call: TRBD1 (5 bases). Sequenced input: peripheral blood. The sequence came from a human donor in a cohort sampled during active COVID-19. CDR3 DNA sequence: TGTGCCATCAGTGAGTTGGGGGGTCATGGCTACACCTTC. This translates into CAISELGGHGYTF.